This TCR beta chain appears in the sequencing data of a study of long-term antiretroviral therapy in people with HIV. This was the immunoSEQ v3.0 assay at survey level. The table came from immunoSEQ multiplex PCR; TCRdb's copy has only in-frame clones and leaves some out. Here the sample spans 25,000 to 30,000 clones, approximately 90% being singletons. The sample consisted of unsorted PBMCs, taken 2.7 years after starting antiretroviral therapy. The receptor's source is a man aged 35 to 55 with HIV.

The CDR3 DNA is TGTGCCAGCAGTCCGGGGCAGCTTAGCACAGATACGCAGTATTTT. Its translation: CASSPGQLSTDTQYF. This chain joins TRBV6-5 and TRBJ2-3; D possibly uses TRBD1 or TRBD2 (5 bases each). CDR3 size: 15 residues. CDR1 is MNHEY and CDR2 is SVGAGI in the germline V gene. The germline V and J ends were trimmed by 5 bases and 0 bases, with 12 bases remaining between them.